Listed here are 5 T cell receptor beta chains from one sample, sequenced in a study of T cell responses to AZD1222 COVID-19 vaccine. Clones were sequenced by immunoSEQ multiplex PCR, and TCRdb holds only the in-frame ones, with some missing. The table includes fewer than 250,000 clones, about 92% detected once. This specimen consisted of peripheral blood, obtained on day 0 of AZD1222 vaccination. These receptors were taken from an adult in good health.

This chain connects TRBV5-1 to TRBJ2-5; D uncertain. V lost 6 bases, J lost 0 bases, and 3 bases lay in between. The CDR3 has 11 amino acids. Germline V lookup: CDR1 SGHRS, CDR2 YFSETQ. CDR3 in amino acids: CASIDQETQYF. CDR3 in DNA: TGCGCCAGCATTGACCAAGAGACCCAGTACTTC.

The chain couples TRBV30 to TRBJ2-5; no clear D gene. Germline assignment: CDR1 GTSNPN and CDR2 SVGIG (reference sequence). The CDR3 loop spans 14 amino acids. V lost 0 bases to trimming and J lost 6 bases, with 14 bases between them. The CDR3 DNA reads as TGTGCCTGGAGTGTACTTATATCCGTGAAGACCCAGTACTTC. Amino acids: CAWSVLISVKTQYF.

CDR3: CASSEGNTEAFF. The CDR3 DNA follows: TGTGCCAGCAGCGAGGGGAACACTGAAGCTTTCTTT. The chain couples TRBV9 to TRBJ1-1; the D is unclear. The CDR3 totals 12 residues. Trimming took off 3 bases at V and 1 base at J, with 4 bases between the two ends. Germline V CDR1 and CDR2: SGDLS, YYNGEE. Full variable domain (rest looked up from reference TRBV9 and TRBJ1-1): DSGVTQTPKHLITATGQRVTLRCSPRSGDLSVYWYQQSLDQGLQFLIQYYNGEERAKGNILERFSAQQFPDLHSELNLSSLELGDSALYFCASSEGNTEAFFGQGTRLTVV.

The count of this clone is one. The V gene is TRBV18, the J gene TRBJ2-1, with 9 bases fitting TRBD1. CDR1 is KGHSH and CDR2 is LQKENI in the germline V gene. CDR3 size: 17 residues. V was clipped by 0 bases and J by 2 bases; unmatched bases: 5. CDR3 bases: TGTGCCAGCTCACCACCTATGGGGACAGGGCCCTACAATGAGCAGTTCTTC. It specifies CASSPPMGTGPYNEQFF.

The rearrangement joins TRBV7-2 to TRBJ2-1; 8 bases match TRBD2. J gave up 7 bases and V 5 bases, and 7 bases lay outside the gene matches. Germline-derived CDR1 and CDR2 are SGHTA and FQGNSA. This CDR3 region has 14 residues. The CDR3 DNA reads TGTGCCAGCAGCCCCGGGGGGGCCGGGAATGAGCAGTTCTTC. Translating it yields CASSPGGAGNEQFF. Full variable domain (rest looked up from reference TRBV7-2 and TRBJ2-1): GAGVSQSPSNKVTEKGKDVELRCDPISGHTALYWYRQSLGQGLEFLIYFQGNSAPDKSGLPSDRFSAERTGGSVSTLTIQRTQQEDSAVYLCASSPGGAGNEQFFGPGTRLTVL.